The next 14 T cell receptor beta chains were all read from a single sample in a study of shared clonotypes between healthy human individuals. Method: immunoSEQ multiplex PCR; TCRdb's copy keeps in-frame clones and lacks some. This table has about 1 million clones, more than 60% appearing once. The sample taken for sequencing was memory CD4+ T cells sorted from blood. Subset here: CD45RA-negative fraction. These receptors were taken from a man younger than 30 in good health.

The rearrangement links TRBV10-1 to TRBJ1-6, with D unresolved. This CDR3 has 13 residues. Deletions cut 0 bases from V and 5 bases from J, with 2 bases between. CDR1 and CDR2 (germline): WNHNN, SYGVQD (reference sequence). CDR3 nucleotides: TGCGCCAGCAGTGAGTCCCATAATTCACCCCTCCACTTT. It encodes CASSESHNSPLHF.

The rearrangement joins TRBV4-3 to TRBJ2-4; 8 bases align to TRBD2. The CDR3 is 14 residues long. V lost 3 bases and J lost 8; bases outside the gene matches: 6. The germline CDR1 and CDR2 sequences are LGHNA and YSLEER. CDR3 in amino acids: CASSQGSGSDIQYF. The CDR3 nucleotides read TGCGCCAGCAGCCAGGGGAGCGGGAGTGACATTCAGTACTTC.

CDR3 DNA sequence: TGTGCCAGCAGCTTAATTTCTATGGCTGAAGCTTTCTTT. This codes for CASSLISMAEAFF. The gene calls are TRBV7-9 and TRBJ1-1, with D unresolved. Germline V lookup: CDR1 SEHNR, CDR2 FQNEAQ (reference sequence). The CDR3 runs to 13 residues. V lost 2 bases to trimming and J lost 6 bases, with 10 bases between them.

This clone was detected a few times. The gene calls are TRBV19 and TRBJ1-1; D possibly corresponds to TRBD1 (6 bases). The CDR3 has 16 residues. Germline-derived CDR1 and CDR2 are LNHDA and SQIVND (reference sequence). Trimming stripped 3 bases from V and 1 base from J, with 15 bases between. CDR3 in amino acids: CASSIPRPTGNTEAFF. The CDR3 DNA follows: TGTGCCAGTAGTATCCCCCGCCCGACAGGGAACACTGAAGCTTTCTTT.

This clone has only a few counts. The V call is TRBV28, the J call TRBJ2-1, with 11 bases lining up with TRBD2. This CDR3 is 15 amino acids long. The V segment lost 6 bases and the J segment 5 bases; nucleotides outside the gene matches: 6. The germline V gene encodes CDR1 MDHEN and CDR2 SYDVKM. CDR3 nucleotides: TGTGCCAGCAGAACTGGGACTAGCGGTAACAATGAGCAGTTCTTC. Translation gives CASRTGTSGNNEQFF.

This chain connects TRBV27 to TRBJ1-2; D call uncertain. The V end was cut by 8 bases, the J end by 1 base, with 14 bases between. There are 14 residues in the CDR3. In germline, CDR1 is MNHEY, CDR2 SMNVEV (reference sequence). The CDR3: CASGREPNNYGYTF. The CDR3 region has the DNA TGTGCCAGCGGTAGGGAGCCCAATAACTATGGCTACACCTTC.

A note on this clone: With only one base between it and a far larger clone, this is likely a read error. The rearrangement joins TRBV11-2 to TRBJ1-5, with D possibly matching TRBD1 (5 bases). CDR3 length equals 13 residues. V was cut by 0 bases and J by 9 bases, with 9 bases left in between. From germline, CDR1 is SGHAT and CDR2 FQNNGV. Here the CDR3 DNA reads TGTGCCAGCAGCTTAGACCAGGGTCGGCCCCAGCATTTT. Encoded protein: CASSLDQGRPQHF.

Of note for this clone: Additional DNA sequences in this sample encode the identical CDR3. The chain is built from TRBV18 and TRBJ1-1; D remains unclear. The CDR3 covers 13 residues. Germline V gives CDR1 KGHSH, CDR2 LQKENI. The V gene lost 5 bases and the J gene lost 0 bases, with 7 bases spanning the gap. CDR3 residues: CASSSDLNTEAFF. CDR3 DNA: TGTGCCAGCTCATCAGACCTGAACACTGAAGCTTTCTTT.

This clone was detected ten times or more. This chain links TRBV2 with TRBJ1-6; the D is unclear. Trimming took 8 bases from V and 0 from J, leaving 8 bases between them. The CDR3 length is 14 residues. CDR1 and CDR2 from the germline V gene are SNHLY and FYNNEI. The CDR3 sequence is CASQQSSYNSPLHF. CDR3 DNA: TGTGCCAGCCAACAGAGCTCCTATAATTCACCCCTCCACTTT.

Here the CDR3 DNA reads TGCAGCGTGGTCCAGGGGTCGAACACTGAAGCTTTCTTT. Residues: CSVVQGSNTEAFF. V is TRBV29-1 and J is TRBJ1-1, with D tentatively TRBD1 (6 bases). Germline assignment: CDR1 SQVTM and CDR2 ANQGSEA. Between the trimmed V and J ends, which lost 6 bases and 1 base, there was a span of 12 bases. This CDR3 has 13 residues.

The chain joins TRBV5-1 to TRBJ1-2; D unclear. From germline, CDR1 is SGHRS and CDR2 YFSETQ. This CDR3 is 15 amino acids long. The V and J ends lost 3 bases and 0 bases respectively, with 12 bases between them. The DNA for the CDR3 is TGCGCCAGCAGCTGGGATGCCGGAGCTAACTATGGCTACACCTTC. Translated: CASSWDAGANYGYTF. The full variable domain, with the rest looked up from reference TRBV5-1 and TRBJ1-2, is KAGVTQTPRYLIKTRGQQVTLSCSPISGHRSVSWYQQTPGQGLQFLFEYFSETQRNKGNFPGRFSGRQFSNSRSEMNVSTLELGDSALYLCASSWDAGANYGYTFGSGTRLTVV.

The rearrangement joins TRBV7-2 to TRBJ2-7; D gene ambiguous. The germline V gene has CDR1 SGHTA and CDR2 FQGNSA. Trimming shortened V by 5 bases and J by 4 bases, and 12 bases separated the two germline ends. The CDR3 covers 13 residues. CDR3 in DNA: TGTGCCAGCAGCCCGGTCCCTTATTACGAGCAGTACTTC. Its translation is CASSPVPYYEQYF.

This chain uses TRBV28 with TRBJ2-1; 7 bases fit TRBD1. The CDR3 is 16 residues long. Trimming took 6 bases from V and 8 from J; bases not matched to a gene: 16. Germline V CDR1 and CDR2: MDHEN, SYDVKM. Here the CDR3 reads CASRHIPGGPSDEQFF. In nucleotides, the CDR3 is TGTGCCAGCAGGCATATACCAGGGGGACCGAGTGATGAGCAGTTCTTC.

This rearrangement joins TRBV14 to TRBJ2-3; D gene unclear. Germline lookup yields CDR1 SGHDN and CDR2 FVKESK. V was pared by 1 base and J by 2 bases, with 7 bases between. The CDR3 loop spans 14 amino acids. This chain's CDR3 is CASSQAWVTDTQYF. CDR3 in DNA: TGTGCCAGCAGCCAAGCTTGGGTCACAGATACGCAGTATTTT.